A single sample gave rise to the 32 T cell receptor beta chains below, sequenced in a study of CD8+ T cells in alopecia areata. TCR sequencing used cDNA made by reverse transcription of extracted RNA. Only in-frame clones appear in the TCRdb table, and some are missing; sequencing was by immunoSEQ multiplex PCR. This table has some 170,000 clones, approximately 55% appearing once. Stated treatment: oral pan-JAK inhibitor, 5-10 mg twice daily. This sample comprised CD8+ T cells sorted from blood, obtained at week 24, from a patient treated with tofacitinib. Receptor source: a human donor with alopecia areata.

This clone was observed once. The chain combines TRBV5-4 with TRBJ1-1, with D uncertain. The CDR3 consists of 13 residues. Germline CDR1 SGHNT, CDR2 YYREEE (reference sequence). V was pared by 4 bases and J by 1 base, with 8 bases between. Here the CDR3 DNA reads TGTGCCAGCAGCCGACGGGAGAACACTGAAGCTTTCTTT. Protein: CASSRRENTEAFF.

CDR3 coding DNA: TGTGCCTGGAGTAGGCTGTTGGGGGACACTGAAGCTTTCTTT. Protein: CAWSRLLGDTEAFF. The chain combines TRBV30 with TRBJ1-1; D is perhaps TRBD1 (5 bases). Germline V gene lookup returns CDR1 GTSNPN and CDR2 SVGIG (reference sequence). The CDR3 has 14 amino acids. Trimming removed 2 bases from V and 3 bases from J, with 13 bases in between.

The CDR3: CASSHGTGGNTGELFF. The CDR3 DNA follows: TGCGCCAGCAGCCACGGGACAGGGGGCAACACCGGGGAGCTGTTTTTT. The V and J genes are TRBV4-3 and TRBJ2-2; TRBD1 matches at 12 bases. This CDR3 is 16 amino acids long. V dropped 3 bases and J dropped 2; count of bases not matched to a gene: 1. CDR1 is LGHNA, CDR2 YSLEER, per germline.

This chain uses TRBV7-3 with TRBJ2-1, with 10 bases fitting TRBD1. Looked up from germline, CDR1 is SGHTA and CDR2 is FQGTGA. This CDR3 region has 14 residues. V gave up 5 bases and J gave up 9 bases; unmatched junction bases: 7. The CDR3: CASSETGTGAEQFF. The CDR3 DNA sequence: TGTGCCAGCAGCGAGACCGGGACAGGGGCTGAGCAGTTCTTC.

The table lists this clone with a few counts. This chain joins TRBV28 and TRBJ2-3, with TRBD1 as a possible D gene (6 bases). The CDR3 sequence is 15 residues long. V was trimmed by 4 bases and J by 0 bases, leaving 11 bases between them. Germline V gene data show CDR1 as MDHEN and CDR2 as SYDVKM. DNA for the CDR3: TGTGCCAGCAGTTCGGACAGCCCTAGCACAGATACGCAGTATTTT. The encoded protein is CASSSDSPSTDTQYF.

V and J are TRBV30 and TRBJ2-7, with 7 bases identical to TRBD1. Looked up from germline, CDR1 is GTSNPN and CDR2 is SVGIG (reference sequence). V was pared by 3 bases and J by 4 bases, with 9 bases of the junction left unmatched. The CDR3 sequence is 14 residues long. CDR3 coding DNA: TGTGCCTGGAGGCCCGGAACAGGGGCGTACGAGCAGTACTTC. It is translated as CAWRPGTGAYEQYF.

This clone has more than one count but fewer than ten. The chain links TRBV5-1 to TRBJ1-2; D unresolved. V lost 0 bases, J lost 2 bases, and 8 bases lay in between. Germline V lookup: CDR1 SGHRS, CDR2 YFSETQ. The CDR3 covers 14 residues. The CDR3 reads CASSLAAENYGYTF. DNA of the CDR3: TGCGCCAGCAGCTTGGCCGCGGAGAACTATGGCTACACCTTC.

The V call is TRBV7-9, the J call TRBJ1-1, with D perhaps matching TRBD1 (5 bases). Trimming pared 6 bases from V and 1 base from J, leaving 9 bases between. CDR1 is SEHNR and CDR2 is FQNEAQ in the germline V gene (reference sequence). The CDR3 extends over 13 amino acids. The CDR3 loop reads CASRGGENTEAFF. The CDR3 nucleotides read TGTGCCAGCAGAGGAGGGGAGAACACTGAAGCTTTCTTT. The full variable domain, with the rest looked up from reference TRBV7-9 and TRBJ1-1, is DTGVSQNPRHKITKRGQNVTFRCDPISEHNRLYWYRQTLGQGPEFLTYFQNEAQLEKSRLLSDRFSAERPKGSFSTLEIQRTEQGDSAMYLCASRGGENTEAFFGQGTRLTVV.

This clone was seen more than once but under ten times. The chain links TRBV4-3 to TRBJ2-7; no firm D call. Between the trimmed V and J ends, which lost 0 bases and 1 base, there was a span of 13 bases. This CDR3 has 16 amino acids. Germline-derived CDR1 and CDR2 are LGHNA and YSLEER. The CDR3 DNA reads as TGCGCCAGCAGCCAAGATATAGGCGAGAGATCCTACGAGCAGTACTTC. Translated, it gives CASSQDIGERSYEQYF.

This sequence joins TRBV13 and TRBJ1-2; 7 positions match TRBD1. The CDR3 has 14 residues. CDR1 is PRHDT, CDR2 FYEKMQ, per germline (reference sequence). V was pared by 5 bases and J by 4 bases, with 7 bases of the junction left unmatched. The CDR3 reads CASSPDRDPYGYTF. The CDR3 nucleotides read TGTGCCAGCAGCCCTGACAGGGACCCCTATGGCTACACCTTC.

This chain links TRBV25-1 with TRBJ1-1, with TRBD1 as a possible D gene (5 bases). V lost 7 bases and J lost 2, with 14 bases in between. The CDR3 extends over 14 amino acids. From germline, CDR1 is MGHDK and CDR2 SYGVNS. The DNA for the CDR3 is TGTGCCAGCAACCCCGGGAGGGGAAACACTGAAGCTTTCTTT. As protein: CASNPGRGNTEAFF.

This clone appeared once. The chain uses TRBV5-6 and TRBJ2-3; D is possibly TRBD2 (6 bases). This CDR3 has 14 amino acids. The germline V gene has CDR1 SGHDT and CDR2 YYEEEE. Trimming pared 0 bases from V and 5 bases from J, leaving 10 bases between. The CDR3 protein is CASSLELAGDTQYF. The CDR3 DNA follows: TGTGCCAGCAGCTTGGAACTAGCTGGAGATACGCAGTATTTT.

The chain joins TRBV6-5 to TRBJ2-4, with 8 bases fitting TRBD2. CDR3 size: 14 residues. The germline CDR1 and CDR2 sequences are MNHEY and SVGAGI. With V trimmed by 5 bases and J by 8 bases, 8 bases remained unmatched. CDR3 nucleotides: TGTGCCAGCAGTCCCGGGGGGGAAGGGTACATTCAGTACTTC. As protein: CASSPGGEGYIQYF.

The chain combines TRBV4-1 with TRBJ1-2, with D unresolved. The germline gives CDR1 MGHRA, CDR2 YSYEKL. This CDR3 has 14 residues. Trimming cost V 1 base and J 0 bases, with 6 bases left between them. The CDR3 sequence is CASSQVGSNYGYTF. Written as DNA, the CDR3 is TGCGCCAGCAGCCAAGTGGGTTCTAACTATGGCTACACCTTC.

This clone was seen just once. CDR3 DNA sequence: TGTGCCAGCAGCTTAACAGCCAGAGACTACACCTTC. Its protein is CASSLTARDYTF. The chain joins TRBV11-2 to TRBJ1-2; D not resolved. The V gene lost 2 bases and the J gene lost 10 bases, with 11 bases spanning the gap. Germline CDR1 SGHAT, CDR2 FQNNGV. The CDR3 is 12 residues long.

The table lists this clone with a few counts. This chain uses TRBV27 with TRBJ1-1; a possible D gene is TRBD1 (6 bases). V lost 5 bases, J lost 4 bases, and 14 bases lay in between. This CDR3 has 14 residues. Germline V gene lookup returns CDR1 MNHEY and CDR2 SMNVEV (reference sequence). The CDR3 here is CASSPQGRGTEAFF. DNA for the CDR3: TGTGCCAGCAGTCCTCAGGGCAGGGGCACTGAAGCTTTCTTT.

This clone was found once. The chain combines TRBV7-2 with TRBJ2-1, with a tentative D call TRBD2 (7 bases). V lost 2 bases to trimming and J lost 5 bases, with 16 bases between them. CDR3 size: 16 residues. Germline V lookup: CDR1 SGHTA, CDR2 FQGNSA. The CDR3 region is CASSLTRRGPDNEQFF. In nucleotides, the CDR3 is TGTGCCAGCAGCTTAACGCGGCGGGGGCCTGACAATGAGCAGTTCTTC.

This clone was counted between two and nine times. J is TRBJ1-1 and V is TRBV6-5; D call uncertain. The V end lost 6 bases, the J end lost 0 bases, and 11 bases lay between the germline ends. Germline lookup yields CDR1 MNHEY and CDR2 SVGAGI. This CDR3 spans 14 amino acids. As DNA, the CDR3 is TGTGCCAGCAGCCCCCCAGGCTTGAACACTGAAGCTTTCTTT. Protein: CASSPPGLNTEAFF.

This clone has just a few counts. The sample has other DNA sequences that encode this CDR3 too. The chain links TRBV14 to TRBJ1-5; D not resolved. The CDR3 is 12 residues long. The germline CDR1 and CDR2 sequences are SGHDN and FVKESK. V lost 1 base and J lost 4, with 2 bases in between. For the CDR3, the DNA is TGTGCCAGCAGCCAAGGGAATCAGCCCCAGCATTTT. Its protein is CASSQGNQPQHF.

In nucleotides, the CDR3 is TGTGCCAGCAGCGGAGGTCTTACCGAGGGTCTATACAATGAGCAGTTCTTC. Translating gives CASSGGLTEGLYNEQFF. The V gene is TRBV5-6, the J gene TRBJ2-1; possible D gene TRBD2, 5 bases. Germline CDR1 is SGHDT and CDR2 is YYEEEE. Trimming removed 4 bases from V and 4 bases from J, with 21 bases in between. The CDR3 runs to 17 residues.

This clone was seen only a few times. The V call is TRBV6-6, the J call TRBJ1-4, with 10 positions matching TRBD1. This CDR3 is 14 amino acids long. V was pared by 6 bases and J by 12 bases, with 10 bases of the junction left unmatched. CDR1 MNHNY and CDR2 SVGAGI come from the germline V gene (reference sequence). DNA of the CDR3: TGTGCCAGCAGGAGGGACAGGGGTTCGATAGAACTGTTTTTT. As protein: CASRRDRGSIELFF.

The genes are TRBV23-1 and TRBJ1-5, with unresolved D. TRBV23-1 is recorded as an ORF, its role being uncertain. The CDR3 sequence is 17 residues long. Trimming pared 0 bases from V and 0 bases from J, leaving 12 bases between. The CDR3 bases are TGCGCCAGCAGTCAATCGGAGTGTAAACCTAGCAATCAGCCCCAGCATTTT. Translated: CASSQSECKPSNQPQHF.

Comments on this clone: Germline is not matched at one junction end, which may reflect a read error. This chain links TRBV27 with TRBJ2-7; D is unclear. The CDR3 has 12 residues. Germline CDR1 MNHEY, CDR2 SMNVEV (reference sequence). This CDR3 is CASSPNPPWLDF. The CDR3, as DNA: TGTGCCAGCAGCCCTAATCCCCCTTGGTTGGACTTC.

Only a few counts were recorded for this clone. The V and J genes are TRBV10-2 and TRBJ2-1, with D hard to call. This CDR3 spans 15 amino acids. Germline-derived CDR1 and CDR2 are WSHSY and SAAADI. V lost 5 bases and J 3 bases, leaving 14 bases between the germline ends. CDR3 protein: CASSNTVTGYNEQFF. The DNA of the CDR3 is TGCGCCAGCAGTAATACAGTTACGGGCTACAATGAGCAGTTCTTC.

This clone was seen more than once but under ten times. The V call is TRBV4-3, the J call TRBJ1-5, with a weak D call TRBD1 (5 bases). CDR1 and CDR2 (germline): LGHNA, YSLEER. The CDR3 is 16 residues long. Trimming cost V 0 bases and J 3 bases, with 12 bases left between them. CDR3 residues: CASSQDQSGYNQPQHF. The CDR3 region has the DNA TGCGCCAGCAGCCAAGATCAGTCAGGGTACAATCAGCCCCAGCATTTT.

This clone showed up just a few times. The rearrangement joins TRBV12-5 to TRBJ2-3; D not certain. Germline V gene sequence: CDR1 LGHNT, CDR2 FRNRAP. With 3 bases removed from V and 0 bases from J, the gap between germline ends came to 1 base. CDR3 length equals 12 residues. CDR3 sequence (DNA): TGTGCTAGTGGTTTTAGCACAGATACGCAGTATTTT. This encodes CASGFSTDTQYF.

This clone has a handful of counts. This chain links TRBV10-2 with TRBJ2-3; D gene ambiguous. The CDR3 contains 14 residues. The V and J ends lost 3 bases and 1 base respectively, with 8 bases between them. Per the germline V gene, CDR1 is WSHSY and CDR2 is SAAADI. As DNA, the CDR3 is TGCGCCAGCAGTGAAGTCAGGCGCACAGATACGCAGTATTTT. Amino acids: CASSEVRRTDTQYF.

The chain employs TRBV2 and TRBJ2-7; D is undetermined. Trimming shortened V by 1 base and J by 3 bases, and 7 bases separated the two germline ends. Germline CDR1 reads SNHLY; CDR2 reads FYNNEI. This CDR3 comprises 13 residues. Here the CDR3 reads CASSEVTRYEQYF. In DNA, the CDR3 is TGTGCCAGCAGTGAAGTCACCCGCTACGAGCAGTACTTC.

A remark on this clone: The sample carries other DNA sequences with the same CDR3. The chain recombines TRBV5-1 with TRBJ2-7; D remains ambiguous. The germline gives CDR1 SGHRS, CDR2 YFSETQ. The CDR3 has 14 amino acids. Trimming left V 0 bases short and J 2 bases short, with 9 bases between. The CDR3 DNA reads as TGCGCCAGCAGCTTGGGGTCTGGGGCCTACGAGCAGTACTTC. This translates into CASSLGSGAYEQYF.

This clone was counted only a few times. V usage is TRBV6-6 and J usage is TRBJ2-3, with D perhaps matching TRBD2 (5 bases). V gave up 2 bases and J gave up 3 bases, with 6 bases separating them. The length of the CDR3 is 13 residues. Germline loops: CDR1 MNHNY, CDR2 SVGAGI (reference sequence). CDR3 residues: CASSYEGTDTQYF. CDR3 sequence (DNA): TGTGCCAGCAGTTACGAGGGTACAGATACGCAGTATTTT.

This clone was seen a handful of times. J is TRBJ2-1 and V is TRBV30; the D is unclear. Germline loops: CDR1 GTSNPN, CDR2 SVGIG (reference sequence). The CDR3 runs to 13 residues. V lost 3 bases and J 6 bases, leaving 12 bases between the germline ends. CDR3 nucleotide sequence: TGTGCCTGGAGCCAACTTGCAGGCAATGAGCAGTTCTTC. Translated: CAWSQLAGNEQFF.

CDR3 bases: TGTGCCTGGAGTCTACCGGGGGGAGACGAGCAGTACTTC. It specifies CAWSLPGGDEQYF. V is TRBV30 and J is TRBJ2-7; 7 nucleotides agree with TRBD2. The V and J ends lost 2 bases and 5 bases, in that order; junction bases with no gene match: 6. Germline V gene lookup returns CDR1 GTSNPN and CDR2 SVGIG (reference sequence). The CDR3 length is 13 residues.